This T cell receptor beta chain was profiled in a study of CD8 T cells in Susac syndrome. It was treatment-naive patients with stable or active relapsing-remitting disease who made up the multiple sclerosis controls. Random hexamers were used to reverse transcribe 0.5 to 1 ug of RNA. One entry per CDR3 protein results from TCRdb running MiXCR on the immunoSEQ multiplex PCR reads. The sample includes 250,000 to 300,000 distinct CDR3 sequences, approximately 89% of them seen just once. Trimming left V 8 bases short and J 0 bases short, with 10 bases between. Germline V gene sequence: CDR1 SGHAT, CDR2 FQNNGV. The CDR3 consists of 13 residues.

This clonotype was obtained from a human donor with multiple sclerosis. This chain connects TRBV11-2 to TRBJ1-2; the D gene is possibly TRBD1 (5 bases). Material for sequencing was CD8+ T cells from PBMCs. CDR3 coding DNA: TGTGCCAGCGGACCAGGGTCTAACTATGGCTACACCTTC. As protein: CASGPGSNYGYTF.